The entry below gives a single TCR beta chain sequence along with its context. The antigen remains undetermined. Germline V gene sequence: CDR1 KGHSH, CDR2 LQKENI. This CDR3 contains 20 residues. V was pared by 0 bases and J by 4 bases, with 17 bases of the junction left unmatched. The sample comes from a study of identifying expanded T cells in peripheral blood. Repertoires were generated with immunoSEQ multiplex PCR, while TCRdb's copy carries only in-frame clones and drops some. The sample has about 100,000 clones, 88% seen once. Notes on the study in general: About 1.2 clones differed between technical replicates, versus approximately 17 and 20 over time.

No infections or other immune events were documented during collection. The rearrangement links TRBV18 to TRBJ2-3; 9 nucleotides agree with TRBD2. Sequenced: blood. The source of this sequence is a person between 18 and 69 years old in good health. For the CDR3, the DNA is TGTGCCAGCTCACCACCTTTCTTGCGGACTAGCGAGAGTGACCCAGATACGCAGTATTTT. Translation: CASSPPFLRTSESDPDTQYF.